This TCR beta chain was identified in a study of blood T cells in healthy people across ages. General study results and limits: Lack of knowledge of donor CMV status possibly confounded expanded clonotype changes.

This clonotype appeared a few times. The antigen is unknown. The authors extracted at least 5.5 micrograms of total RNA per sample. The authors ran a second PCR of about 6 to 11 cycles using a sample-barcoded 5' primer and a J-beta primer mix. Unique molecular identifiers of 12 random nucleotides labeled each cDNA. TCRdb re-derived calls from the 5' RACE reads in MiXCR, one entry per CDR3 protein. The data hold fewer than 650,000 distinct CDR3 sequences, with about 27% observed a single time. These same data were also listed under a study on T cells of mothers and their children. That study reports: Added by the second PCR's M1S primer were sample barcodes and 2-4 random nucleotides.

The specimen sequenced was blood. This sequence was found in a boy between 2 and 10 years old in good health.

CDR3 bases: TGTGCCAGCAGCCACAGGACAGGGGGCGGCCAAGAGACCCAGTACTTC. Translation gives CASSHRTGGGQETQYF. The chain uses TRBV11-2 and TRBJ2-5; 11 bases line up with TRBD1. Per germline, CDR1 SGHAT and CDR2 FQNNGV. The junction had 6 bases not matched to a gene; V was cut back by 5 bases and J by 1 base. The length of the CDR3 is 16 residues.